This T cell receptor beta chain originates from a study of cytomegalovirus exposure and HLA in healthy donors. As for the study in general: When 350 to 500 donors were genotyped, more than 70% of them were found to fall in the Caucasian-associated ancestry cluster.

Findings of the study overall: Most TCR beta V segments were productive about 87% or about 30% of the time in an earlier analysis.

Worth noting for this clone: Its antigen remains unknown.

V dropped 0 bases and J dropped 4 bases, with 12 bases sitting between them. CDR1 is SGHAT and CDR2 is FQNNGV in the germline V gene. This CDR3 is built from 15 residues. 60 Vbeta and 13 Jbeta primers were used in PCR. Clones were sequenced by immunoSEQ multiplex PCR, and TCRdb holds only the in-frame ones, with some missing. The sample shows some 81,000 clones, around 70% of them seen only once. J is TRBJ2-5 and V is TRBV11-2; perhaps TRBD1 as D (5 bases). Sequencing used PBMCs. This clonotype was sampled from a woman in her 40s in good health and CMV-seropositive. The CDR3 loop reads CASSLDRVQGETQYF. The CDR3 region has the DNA TGTGCCAGCAGCTTAGACAGGGTTCAGGGAGAGACCCAGTACTTC.